These T cell receptor beta chains were read from a single sample in a study of identical twins. TCRdb fed the 5' RACE reads into MiXCR, producing one record per CDR3 protein. The top ten hold approximately 0.98% of the sample, which has under 500,000 distinct CDR3 sequences, roughly an eighth seen once. This same sample was also taken into another study, of yellow fever vaccine responses in identical twins.

What was sequenced was CD4+ T cells sorted from blood. Receptors were obtained from a woman between 18 and 30 years old in good health. The CDR3 runs from the conserved cysteine through the conserved F or W. The order of the fields is D gene, clone size, V gene, J gene, CDR3 DNA, CDR3 protein. D genes are given only for firm matches. The listing skips clone size in some rows; elsewhere it reads once, few, many or a size class.

D: -; size: -; V: TRBV12-3/TRBV12-4; J: TRBJ1-2; DNA: TGTGCCAGCAGTCCCCAGGCGGCAGGCGGATTCTATGGCTACACCTTC; CDR3: CASSPQAAGGFYGYTF
D: TRBD2; size: -; V: TRBV12-3/TRBV12-4; J: TRBJ2-5; DNA: TGTGCCAGCAGTTTCCTAAGACTAGCGGGACGCCAAGAGACCCAGTACTTC; CDR3: CASSFLRLAGRQETQYF
D: TRBD2; size: -; V: TRBV20-1; J: TRBJ2-1; DNA: TGCAGTGCCCCCGGGGAGCGGGGCGCCTACAATGAGCAGTTCTTC; CDR3: CSAPGERGAYNEQFF
D: -; size: -; V: TRBV20-1; J: TRBJ2-1; DNA: TGCAGTGCCCAAAGGACTGCCAGGAGGCAGTTCTTC; CDR3: CSAQRTARRQFF
D: TRBD1; size: few; V: TRBV5-1; J: TRBJ2-7; DNA: TGCGCCAGCAGCTTGGGGGGACAGGCGAGCTCCTACGAGCAGTACTTC; CDR3: CASSLGGQASSYEQYF
D: TRBD2; size: -; V: TRBV5-1; J: TRBJ2-7; DNA: TGCGCCAGCAGCCGCGGGACTAGCGGATTTTCCTACGAGCAGTACTTC; CDR3: CASSRGTSGFSYEQYF
D: -; size: -; V: TRBV30; J: TRBJ2-4; DNA: TGTGCCTGGAGCCCTCCGGACACCCGGGTAGCCAAAAACATTCAGTACTTC; CDR3: CAWSPPDTRVAKNIQYF
D: TRBD1; size: -; V: TRBV12-3/TRBV12-4; J: TRBJ2-2; DNA: TGTGCCAGCAGCCACGACAGGGCTGGGGAGCTGTTTTTT; CDR3: CASSHDRAGELFF
D: TRBD1; size: few; V: TRBV5-6; J: TRBJ2-3; DNA: TGTGCCAGCAGCTTAGTTATGGGACAGCACACAGATACGCAGTATTTT; CDR3: CASSLVMGQHTDTQYF
D: TRBD2; size: -; V: TRBV11-2; J: TRBJ2-5; DNA: TGTGCCAGCAGCTTAATCAGCGGGGGGAGCTTAAAGACCCAGTACTTC; CDR3: CASSLISGGSLKTQYF
D: TRBD2; size: few; V: TRBV7-3; J: TRBJ2-2; DNA: TGTGCCAGCAGCTTATCTAGCGGGGGTACCGGGGAGCTGTTTTTT; CDR3: CASSLSSGGTGELFF
D: TRBD2; size: few; V: TRBV29-1; J: TRBJ2-1; DNA: TGCAGCGTTGACTCGCGGGAGAAGACCTACAATGAGCAGTTCTTC; CDR3: CSVDSREKTYNEQFF
D: -; size: many; V: TRBV5-1; J: TRBJ2-7; DNA: TGCGCCAGCAGCTTCGACCCGGGCCCCTACGAGCAGTACTTC; CDR3: CASSFDPGPYEQYF
D: -; size: -; V: TRBV5-6; J: TRBJ2-5; DNA: TGTGCCAGCAGCTTGGCCCGGGACCGTAGGGAGACCCAGTACTTC; CDR3: CASSLARDRRETQYF
D: TRBD2; size: few; V: TRBV20-1; J: TRBJ2-3; DNA: TGCAGTGCTCCGGATGTAGCGGGGGGGCGCACAGATACGCAGTATTTT; CDR3: CSAPDVAGGRTDTQYF
D: -; size: -; V: TRBV20-1; J: TRBJ2-3; DNA: TGCAGTGCTATCGCGTTTAGCACAGATACGCAGTATTTT; CDR3: CSAIAFSTDTQYF
D: TRBD1; size: few; V: TRBV6-1; J: TRBJ2-7; DNA: TGTGCCAGCGGAAAGACAGGGATATCATACGAGCAGTACTTC; CDR3: CASGKTGISYEQYF
D: -; size: -; V: TRBV27; J: TRBJ2-1; DNA: TGTGCCAGCAGCTATAAGGGGGATTCGGTGAACTACAATGAGCAGTTCTTC; CDR3: CASSYKGDSVNYNEQFF
D: -; size: many; V: TRBV12-3/TRBV12-4; J: TRBJ1-2; DNA: TGTGCCAGCAGTTTGAGGGCCGAGGGTTATGGCTACACCTTC; CDR3: CASSLRAEGYGYTF
D: TRBD2; size: few; V: TRBV20-1; J: TRBJ2-1; DNA: TGCAGTGCTAGCGGGGGGGCAGTTGTGCATGAGCAGTTCTTC; CDR3: CSASGGAVVHEQFF
D: -; size: -; V: TRBV20-1; J: TRBJ2-1; DNA: TGCAGTGCTAGAGATGGGAGGCGGGATGCGTACAATGAGCAGTTCTTC; CDR3: CSARDGRRDAYNEQFF
D: TRBD1; size: few; V: TRBV5-1; J: TRBJ1-1; DNA: TGCGCCAGCAGCTTGGGAGGGACAGCGGACACTGAAGCTTTCTTT; CDR3: CASSLGGTADTEAFF
D: -; size: few; V: TRBV5-6; J: TRBJ2-4; DNA: TGTGCCAGCAGCTTGTCCCTAGATCTGGGGAAAAACATTCAGTACTTC; CDR3: CASSLSLDLGKNIQYF
D: -; size: few; V: TRBV12-3/TRBV12-4; J: TRBJ1-5; DNA: TGTGCCAGCAGTCAGGGTTCTCAGCCCCAGCATTTT; CDR3: CASSQGSQPQHF
D: TRBD2; size: many; V: TRBV20-1; J: TRBJ2-7; DNA: TGCAGTGCTAGAGGGTTGGCGGGAGGGACGGGGTATTGGGAGCAGTACTTC; CDR3: CSARGLAGGTGYWEQYF
D: -; size: many; V: TRBV27; J: TRBJ1-4; DNA: TGTGCCAGCAGTTTATTGGGGGCGGTCGAAGAAAAACTGTTTTTT; CDR3: CASSLLGAVEEKLFF
D: -; size: many; V: TRBV29-1; J: TRBJ1-1; DNA: TGCAGTACCTCCCAGGGTGAAGCTTTCTTT; CDR3: CSTSQGEAFF
D: -; size: -; V: TRBV6-1; J: TRBJ2-6; DNA: TGTGCCAGCCGACAGCCTGGGGCCAACGTCCTGACTTTC; CDR3: CASRQPGANVLTF
D: TRBD1; size: -; V: TRBV6-5; J: TRBJ1-1; DNA: TGTGCCAGCAGTTTCAACGCGGACAGGGCGAGGGAGACTGAAGCTTTCTTT; CDR3: CASSFNADRARETEAFF
D: TRBD2; size: few; V: TRBV20-1; J: TRBJ2-1; DNA: TGCAGTGCTACGACTAGCGGGAGATCTCCGAGTCTGTTCTTC; CDR3: CSATTSGRSPSLFF
D: -; size: few; V: TRBV10-1; J: TRBJ2-4; DNA: TGCGCCAGCAGTGAGTCGGCCAGGGAAAACATTCAGTACTTC; CDR3: CASSESARENIQYF